The rows below give T cell receptor beta chains drawn from one sample of a study of blood T cell repertoires in COVID-19. This table comes from immunoSEQ multiplex PCR, and its TCRdb copy is limited to in-frame clones, with some not included. The sample has about 130,000 clones; 79% are singletons. The sample consisted of peripheral blood. These receptors were collected from a woman in her seventies with COVID-19, enrolled during active disease. Both conserved end residues are part of each CDR3. A D gene is named only where the DNA matches it firmly. Only part of the rows carry a size: once, few, many, or a class if the clone is expanded.

cdr3_aa: CASSLGGSRGADTQYF
cdr3_nt: TGTGCCAGCAGCTTAGGGGGGTCTAGAGGGGCAGATACGCAGTATTTT
clone_size: .
d_call: .
v_call: TRBV7-3
j_call: TRBJ2-3

cdr3_aa: CASSTTPGQSYEQYF
cdr3_nt: TGCGCCAGCAGCACAACACCGGGACAATCCTACGAGCAGTACTTC
clone_size: few
d_call: .
v_call: TRBV5-1
j_call: TRBJ2-7

cdr3_aa: CASSPGQGTDTQYF
cdr3_nt: TGTGCCAGCAGCCCGGGACAGGGGACAGATACGCAGTATTTT
clone_size: once
d_call: TRBD1
v_call: TRBV11-3
j_call: TRBJ2-3

cdr3_aa: CASSVEQGASETQYF
cdr3_nt: TGTGCCAGCAGCGTAGAGCAGGGGGCGTCCGAGACCCAGTACTTC
clone_size: .
d_call: TRBD1
v_call: TRBV9
j_call: TRBJ2-5

cdr3_aa: CASRQGMLNTEAFF
cdr3_nt: TGTGCCAGCAGACAGGGGATGCTGAACACTGAAGCTTTCTTT
clone_size: .
d_call: TRBD1
v_call: TRBV19
j_call: TRBJ1-1

cdr3_aa: CASSPNGAKDSNYGYTF
cdr3_nt: TGCGCCAGCAGCCCGAATGGTGCGAAGGACAGTAACTATGGCTACACCTTC
clone_size: .
d_call: .
v_call: TRBV5-1
j_call: TRBJ1-2

cdr3_aa: CASTLDRTGYSPLHF
cdr3_nt: TGTGCCAGTACCCTGGACAGAACAGGGTATTCACCCCTCCACTTT
clone_size: few
d_call: .
v_call: TRBV19
j_call: TRBJ1-6

cdr3_aa: CASSSSWVAQWGDSNQPQHF
cdr3_nt: TGTGCCAGCAGTTCATCCTGGGTGGCTCAATGGGGAGATAGCAATCAGCCCCAGCATTTT
clone_size: .
d_call: .
v_call: TRBV28
j_call: TRBJ1-5

cdr3_aa: CASSIQGINQETQYF
cdr3_nt: TGTGCCAGCAGCATACAGGGAATCAACCAAGAGACCCAGTACTTC
clone_size: few
d_call: .
v_call: TRBV2
j_call: TRBJ2-5

cdr3_aa: CASSSTTGGDTQYF
cdr3_nt: TGTGCCAGCAGCTCCACTACAGGGGGCGATACGCAGTATTTT
clone_size: few
d_call: TRBD1
v_call: TRBV7-2
j_call: TRBJ2-3

cdr3_aa: CASRVGQVNEKLFF
cdr3_nt: TGTGCCAGCAGGGTGGGACAGGTTAATGAAAAACTGTTTTTT
clone_size: .
d_call: TRBD1
v_call: TRBV6-1
j_call: TRBJ1-4

cdr3_aa: CASTSLGSSSYEQYF
cdr3_nt: TGTGCCAGCACTTCTTTGGGGAGTAGCTCCTACGAGCAGTACTTC
clone_size: .
d_call: .
v_call: TRBV6-5
j_call: TRBJ2-7

cdr3_aa: CATAGINQPQHF
cdr3_nt: TGTGCCACCGCCGGGATCAATCAGCCCCAGCATTTT
clone_size: .
d_call: .
v_call: TRBV6-5
j_call: TRBJ1-5